This record covers a single T cell receptor beta chain. This clone has only one observation. The antigen it recognizes is unknown. No qualities accompany the bases; no much larger clone lies one base away. This record comes from a study of blood T cell repertoires in COVID-19 (dated by TCRdb to 2018 to 2021). In terms of the full investigation: The collaborator samples originated in the United States, Italy and Spain and spanned the acute and convalescent phases of COVID-19. The material from the prospective study consisted of cDNA or gDNA derived from T cells, B-cell-depleted T cells, or PBMCs. Deeply sampled blood TCRbeta repertoires from subjects exposed to, actively infected with, or recovered from COVID-19 were included in the dataset. A freely available public database, intended as a resource for researchers studying the immune response to SARS-CoV-2, is where the repertoires were released. The samples were drawn from two sources: the first 160 participants of the ongoing ImmuneRACE study, and 1,000 to 1,500 subjects contributed by 6 global collaborators. Nearly every sample came with metadata listing a de-identified subject ID, COVID-19 status, age in years and sex. Where available, HLA class I and class II types were taken from metadata supplied by the sample provider and were not determined by assay-based typing. Study-wide findings and limitations: How much clinical and demographic metadata was included differed by source and by participant, and the metadata was provided uncurated.

V is shortened by 1 base, J by 0 bases, and the region joining them spans 10 bases. CDR1 and CDR2, per the germline V gene, are MGHDK and SYGVNS. The CDR3 numbers 17 residues from cysteine through phenylalanine. Just the 51-base CDR3 DNA is kept, in frame starting at base 1. The collaborating institutions used their own protocols to collect whole blood in K2EDTA tubes. For TCRbeta analysis, collaborators shipped samples in one of three forms: frozen whole blood, isolated PBMCs, or DNA extracted from either of those sample types. TCRbeta CDR3 regions were amplified from genomic DNA using the immunoSEQ Assay, a bias-controlled multiplex PCR. The published analysis was carried out like this. The number of nucleated cells in each sample was estimated by amplification of reference gene primers within the assay. To quantify the absolute abundance of each unique TCRbeta CDR3 rearrangement, sequence reads were collapsed and filtered. For each sample, productive Simpson clonality was calculated as the square root of Simpson's diversity index over productive rearrangements. TCRdb limited this immuneACCESS table to in-frame rearrangements with V and J called. A share of clones is missing; checked studies link under half to unresolved V genes, and the rest is unexplained. V and J calls plus clone size are reproduced from that table; the DNA served to infer D and trimming. The sample table records 200,000 to 250,000 clones; about nine tenths of these occur just once. The ten largest clones take up less than 3.5% of the sample.

This sequence uses TRBV25-1 and TRBJ2-6; TRBD1 could be the D gene, as 6 bases match. The material sequenced was peripheral blood. The TCR sequence derives from a woman in her sixties or seventies with acute or convalescent COVID-19. The bases read TGTGCCAGCAGTGAATCCCCACAGGGCTCTGGGGCCAACGTCCTGACTTTC. Its coded protein is CASSESPQGSGANVLTF.